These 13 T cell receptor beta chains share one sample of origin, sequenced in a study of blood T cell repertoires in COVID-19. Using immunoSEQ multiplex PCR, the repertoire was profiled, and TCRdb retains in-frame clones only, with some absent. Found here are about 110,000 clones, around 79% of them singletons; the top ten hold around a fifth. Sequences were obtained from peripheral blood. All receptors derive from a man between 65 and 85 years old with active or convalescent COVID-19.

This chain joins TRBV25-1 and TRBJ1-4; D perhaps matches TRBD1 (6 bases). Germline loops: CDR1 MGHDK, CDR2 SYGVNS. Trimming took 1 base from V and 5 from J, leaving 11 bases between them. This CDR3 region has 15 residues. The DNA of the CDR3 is TGTGCCAGCAGTGAATTAGGCACAGGGAATGAAAAACTGTTTTTT. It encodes CASSELGTGNEKLFF.

CDR3 in amino acids: CASSFKGSEAFF. The CDR3 nucleotides read TGCGCCAGCAGCTTCAAGGGGTCTGAAGCTTTCTTT. The J gene is TRBJ1-1, the V gene TRBV5-1; D may be TRBD1 (5 bases). V was cut by 2 bases and J by 6 bases, with 8 bases left in between. The CDR3 sequence is 12 residues long. Germline V gene sequence: CDR1 SGHRS, CDR2 YFSETQ.

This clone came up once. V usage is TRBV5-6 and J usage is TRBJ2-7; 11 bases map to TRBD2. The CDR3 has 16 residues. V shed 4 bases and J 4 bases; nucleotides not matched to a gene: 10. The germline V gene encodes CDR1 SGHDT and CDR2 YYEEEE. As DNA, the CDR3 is TGTGCCAGCAGCCAAATGTCTAGCGGGGGGAGATACGAGCAGTACTTC. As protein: CASSQMSSGGRYEQYF.

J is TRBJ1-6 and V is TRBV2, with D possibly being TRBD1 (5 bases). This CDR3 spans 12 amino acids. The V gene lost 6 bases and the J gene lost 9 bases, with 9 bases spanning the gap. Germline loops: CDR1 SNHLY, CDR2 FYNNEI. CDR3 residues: CASRTVSSPLHF. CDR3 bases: TGTGCCAGCAGGACAGTGAGTTCACCCCTCCACTTT. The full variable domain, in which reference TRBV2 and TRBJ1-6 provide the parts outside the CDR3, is EPEVTQTPSHQVTQMGQEVILRCVPISNHLYFYWYRQILGQKVEFLVSFYNNEISEKSEIFDDQFSVERPDGSNFTLKIRSTKLEDSAMYFCASRTVSSPLHFGNGTRLTVT.

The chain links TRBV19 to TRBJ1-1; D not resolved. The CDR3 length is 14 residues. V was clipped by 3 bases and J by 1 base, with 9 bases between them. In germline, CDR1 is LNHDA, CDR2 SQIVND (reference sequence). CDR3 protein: CASSISSSNTEAFF. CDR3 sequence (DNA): TGTGCCAGTAGTATCAGTTCGTCGAACACTGAAGCTTTCTTT.

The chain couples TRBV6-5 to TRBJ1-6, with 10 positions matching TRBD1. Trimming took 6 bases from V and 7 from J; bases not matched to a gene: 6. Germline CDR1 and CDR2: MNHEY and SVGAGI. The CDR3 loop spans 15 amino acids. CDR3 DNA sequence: TGTGCCAGCAGGGTACCGGGACAGGGGAATTCACCCCTCCACTTT. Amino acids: CASRVPGQGNSPLHF.

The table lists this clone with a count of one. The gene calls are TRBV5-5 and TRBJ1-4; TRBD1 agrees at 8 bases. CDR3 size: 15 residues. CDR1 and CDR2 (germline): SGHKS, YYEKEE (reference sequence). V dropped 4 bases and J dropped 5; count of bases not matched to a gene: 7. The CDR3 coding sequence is TGTGCCAGCAGCCCTCGGACAGGGACAAATGAAAAACTGTTTTTT. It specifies CASSPRTGTNEKLFF.

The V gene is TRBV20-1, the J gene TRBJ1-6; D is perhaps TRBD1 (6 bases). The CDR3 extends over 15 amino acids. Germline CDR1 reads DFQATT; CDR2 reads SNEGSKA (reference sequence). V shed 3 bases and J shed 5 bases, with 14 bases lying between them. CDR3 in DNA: TGCAGTGCTAGTCCTCCGGGACAACATAATTCACCCCTCCACTTT. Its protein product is CSASPPGQHNSPLHF.

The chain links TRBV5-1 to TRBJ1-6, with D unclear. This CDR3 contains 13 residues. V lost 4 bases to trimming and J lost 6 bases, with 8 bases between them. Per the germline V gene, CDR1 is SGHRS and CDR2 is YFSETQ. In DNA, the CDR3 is TGCGCCAGCAGCGTGGACGGTAATTCACCCCTCCACTTT. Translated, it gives CASSVDGNSPLHF.

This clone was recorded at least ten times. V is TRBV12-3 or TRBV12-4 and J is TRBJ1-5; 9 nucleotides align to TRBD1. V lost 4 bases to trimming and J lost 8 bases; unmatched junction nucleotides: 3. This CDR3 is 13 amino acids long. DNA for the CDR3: TGTGCCAGCAGTTCACAGGGGGCGAAGCCCCAGCATTTT. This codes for CASSSQGAKPQHF.

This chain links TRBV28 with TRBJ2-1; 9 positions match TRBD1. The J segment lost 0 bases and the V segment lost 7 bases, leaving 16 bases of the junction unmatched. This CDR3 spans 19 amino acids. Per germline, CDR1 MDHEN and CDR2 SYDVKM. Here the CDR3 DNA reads TGTGCCAGCACTTTTTTTATTGGACAGGGGTCTCTCTCCTACAATGAGCAGTTCTTC. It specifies CASTFFIGQGSLSYNEQFF.

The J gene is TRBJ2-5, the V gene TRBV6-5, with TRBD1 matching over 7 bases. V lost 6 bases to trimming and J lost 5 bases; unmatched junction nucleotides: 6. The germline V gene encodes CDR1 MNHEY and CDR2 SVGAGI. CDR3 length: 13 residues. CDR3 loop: CASSRDRDETQYF. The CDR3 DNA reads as TGTGCCAGCAGCAGAGACAGGGATGAGACCCAGTACTTC.

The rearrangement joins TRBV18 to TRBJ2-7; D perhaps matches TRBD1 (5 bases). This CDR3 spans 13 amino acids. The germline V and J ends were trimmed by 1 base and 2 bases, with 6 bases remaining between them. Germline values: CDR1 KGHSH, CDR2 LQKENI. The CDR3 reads CASSPRGTYEQYF. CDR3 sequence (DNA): TGTGCCAGCTCACCACGGGGCACCTACGAGCAGTACTTC.